This T cell receptor beta chain was sequenced in a study of cytomegalovirus exposure and HLA in healthy donors. CDR1 is SGHNT and CDR2 is YYREEE in the germline V gene (reference sequence). The length of the CDR3 is 16 residues. Trimming at V came to 2 bases and at J to 6 bases, leaving 6 bases not matched to a gene. The study ran its PCR with 60 Vbeta and 13 Jbeta primers. Using immunoSEQ multiplex PCR, the repertoire was profiled, and TCRdb retains in-frame clones only, with some absent. Among about 72,000 clones, almost 85% were seen once, and the ten largest hold under 2.5%. The clonotype was recovered from a young man in good health and CMV-seronegative. Sequenced: PBMCs. V gene TRBV5-4 combines with J gene TRBJ2-2, with 11 bases that match TRBD2. CDR3 in amino acids: CASSFYLLAGAGELFF. The CDR3 DNA sequence: TGTGCCAGCAGCTTCTATCTACTAGCGGGGGCCGGGGAGCTGTTTTTT.